The 21 T cell receptor beta chains in this list originate from one sample, sequenced in a study of identical twins. From the 5' RACE reads, TCRdb called clonotypes with MiXCR, one entry per CDR3 protein. This table holds hundreds of thousands of distinct CDR3 sequences, approximately 13% found once. The sample was also reused in another study, on yellow fever vaccine responses in identical twins.

The specimen was PBMCs. All receptors derive from a young woman in good health.

In its sample, this clonotype was seen a few times. This chain joins TRBV5-1 and TRBJ2-3, with D tentatively TRBD2 (5 bases). Trimming pared 7 bases from V and 3 bases from J, leaving 18 bases between. This CDR3 spans 15 amino acids. The germline V gene encodes CDR1 SGHRS and CDR2 YFSETQ. CDR3 in DNA: TGCGCCAGCGAAAATGGACCACGGGGAACAGATACGCAGTATTTT. Residues: CASENGPRGTDTQYF.

J is TRBJ1-5 and V is TRBV12-3 or TRBV12-4; possibly TRBD1 for D (6 bases). This CDR3 region has 14 residues. V lost 5 bases and J 8 bases, leaving 16 bases between the germline ends. CDR3 region: CASSLTGWGEPQHF. As DNA, the CDR3 is TGTGCCAGCAGTCTAACAGGGTGGGGGGAGCCCCAGCATTTT.

V gene TRBV27 combines with J gene TRBJ2-5; maybe TRBD2 (5 bases). CDR1 and CDR2 (germline): MNHEY, SMNVEV (reference sequence). This CDR3 contains 13 residues. V was shortened by 6 bases and J by 1 base, with 9 bases between the two germline ends. In DNA form, the CDR3 reads TGTGCCAGCAGACCGGGAATCCAAGAGACCCAGTACTTC. Protein: CASRPGIQETQYF.

The table lists this clonotype with a few counts. V and J are TRBV28 and TRBJ2-7, with 7 bases matching TRBD1. V trimming: 5 bases; J trimming: 5 bases; junction bases outside the gene matches: 9. From germline, CDR1 is MDHEN and CDR2 SYDVKM. The CDR3 length is 14 residues. CDR3 protein: CASSPADRVNEQYF. The CDR3 nucleotides read TGTGCCAGCAGTCCCGCCGACAGGGTAAACGAGCAGTACTTC.

This rearrangement joins TRBV10-2 to TRBJ2-7; possible D gene TRBD2, 6 bases. Trimming cost V 7 bases and J 2 bases, with 15 bases left between them. CDR1 WSHSY and CDR2 SAAADI come from the germline V gene. CDR3 size: 14 residues. The CDR3 DNA is TGCGCCAGCAAGAGCGGGTATCTAACCTACGAGCAGTACTTC. Translating gives CASKSGYLTYEQYF.

This clonotype was counted a few times. The rearrangement links TRBV12-3 or TRBV12-4 to TRBJ1-5, with 9 nucleotides matching TRBD1. V dropped 6 bases and J dropped 6; count of bases not matched to a gene: 3. The CDR3 has 13 residues. CDR3 sequence: CASRGTGSQPQHF. The DNA of the CDR3 is TGTGCCAGCAGAGGGACAGGGAGTCAGCCCCAGCATTTT.

This chain links TRBV20-1 with TRBJ2-3, with TRBD1 matching 8 bases. CDR3 length equals 14 residues. CDR1 is DFQATT, CDR2 SNEGSKA, per germline (reference sequence). Unmatched junction bases numbered 4, after V lost 3 bases and J lost 2 bases. The CDR3 here is CSASTDRDTDTQYF. The CDR3 nucleotides read TGCAGTGCTAGTACGGACAGGGACACAGATACGCAGTATTTT.

The gene calls are TRBV7-3 and TRBJ2-1; 9 nucleotides agree with TRBD2. Trimming cost V 2 bases and J 9 bases; bases outside gene matches: 8. CDR3 size: 15 residues. CDR1 is SGHTA, CDR2 FQGTGA, per germline. CDR3 nucleotides: TGTGCCAGCAGCTTATTGGGGGTAGCGGGAGTTGAGCAGTTCTTC. It yields the protein CASSLLGVAGVEQFF.

The chain recombines TRBV19 with TRBJ2-3; D is undetermined. The V and J ends lost 6 bases and 2 bases respectively, with 12 bases between them. The CDR3 is 14 residues long. The V gene's germline CDR1 is LNHDA and CDR2 SQIVND (reference sequence). CDR3 residues: CASRSVRATDTQYF. CDR3 in DNA: TGTGCCAGTAGGAGCGTAAGGGCCACAGATACGCAGTATTTT.

V is TRBV27 and J is TRBJ2-7; maybe TRBD2 (7 bases). V was cut by 2 bases and J by 3 bases, with 17 bases left in between. This CDR3 region has 16 residues. Germline lookup yields CDR1 MNHEY and CDR2 SMNVEV (reference sequence). The CDR3 coding sequence is TGTGCCAGCAGTTTAAGAAGTTCGGGGGGCTACTACGAGCAGTACTTC. Its translation is CASSLRSSGGYYEQYF.

This clonotype has a handful of counts. The rearrangement uses TRBV4-2 and TRBJ2-3; 14 bases align to TRBD2. Trimming removed 1 base from V and 8 bases from J; junction bases left unmatched: 8. This CDR3 comprises 17 residues. The germline gives CDR1 LGHNA, CDR2 YNFKEQ. CDR3 sequence (DNA): TGTGCCAGCAGCCAAGGCTACCGACTAGCGGGAGGGAGTACGCAGTATTTT. This encodes CASSQGYRLAGGSTQYF.

The chain employs TRBV20-1 and TRBJ2-2; 13 nucleotides align to TRBD2. From germline, CDR1 is DFQATT and CDR2 SNEGSKA (reference sequence). The V and J ends lost 1 base and 2 bases, in that order; junction bases with no gene match: 10. The CDR3 consists of 19 residues. Here the CDR3 reads CSARGPQGLAGPNTGELFF. The CDR3 DNA follows: TGCAGTGCTAGAGGACCACAGGGACTAGCGGGACCAAACACCGGGGAGCTGTTTTTT.

The chain employs TRBV6-5 and TRBJ1-5; no definite D call. This CDR3 has 15 amino acids. Per the germline V gene, CDR1 is MNHEY and CDR2 is SVGAGI. V dropped 0 bases and J dropped 5 bases, with 11 bases sitting between them. The CDR3 spells CASSYSGSGYQPQHF. As DNA, the CDR3 is TGTGCCAGCAGTTACTCAGGGTCCGGGTATCAGCCCCAGCATTTT.

V usage is TRBV7-3 and J usage is TRBJ2-2; TRBD1 or TRBD2 may be the D gene (5 bases each). CDR1 and CDR2 from the germline V gene are SGHTA and FQGTGA. The CDR3 spans 12 residues. Between the trimmed V and J ends, which lost 8 bases and 6 bases, there was a span of 10 bases. CDR3 sequence: CASSGGAGELFF. As DNA, the CDR3 is TGTGCCAGCTCTGGGGGAGCCGGGGAGCTGTTTTTT.

The gene calls are TRBV12-3 or TRBV12-4 and TRBJ2-7, with TRBD2 matching over 14 bases. The trim removed 8 bases at V and 6 bases at J, leaving 9 bases unmatched. The CDR3 length is 15 residues. DNA of the CDR3: TGTGCCAGCTGCTCGACTAGCGGGAGGGCCTCCGAGCAGTACTTC. Residues: CASCSTSGRASEQYF.

The chain has TRBV5-1 and TRBJ2-7; D remains unclear. Germline V CDR1 and CDR2: SGHRS, YFSETQ. The CDR3 has 16 residues. The V gene lost 4 bases and the J gene lost 4 bases, with 21 bases spanning the gap. The DNA for the CDR3 is TGCGCCAGCAGCCCGGAGCCCACCCCTGCGATTTACGAGCAGTACTTC. It codes for CASSPEPTPAIYEQYF. The whole variable domain, remainder taken from reference TRBV5-1 and TRBJ2-7, is KAGVTQTPRYLIKTRGQQVTLSCSPISGHRSVSWYQQTPGQGLQFLFEYFSETQRNKGNFPGRFSGRQFSNSRSEMNVSTLELGDSALYLCASSPEPTPAIYEQYFGPGTRLTVT.

This clonotype was counted a few times. This sequence joins TRBV2 and TRBJ2-7; maybe TRBD1 (5 bases). This CDR3 has 15 residues. The V gene's germline CDR1 is SNHLY and CDR2 FYNNEI. V shed 5 bases and J shed 5 bases, with 19 bases lying between them. Written as DNA, the CDR3 is TGTGCCAGCAGTCCAGCTGCCCGGACAAGGAACGAGCAGTACTTC. This translates into CASSPAARTRNEQYF.

This clonotype came up a few times. J is TRBJ2-1 and V is TRBV5-5; the match to TRBD1 covers 8 bases. The CDR3 covers 13 residues. Germline assignment: CDR1 SGHKS and CDR2 YYEKEE (reference sequence). The V segment lost 6 bases and the J segment 4 bases; nucleotides outside the gene matches: 3. CDR3 loop: CASIRQGYNEQFF. The CDR3 nucleotides read TGTGCCAGCATTAGACAGGGGTACAATGAGCAGTTCTTC.

The chain carries TRBV15 and TRBJ2-4; D is possibly TRBD2 (5 bases). The CDR3 runs to 17 residues. CDR1 and CDR2 from the germline V gene are LNHNV and YYDKDF (reference sequence). The germline V and J ends were trimmed by 5 bases and 4 bases, with 21 bases remaining between them. Written as DNA, the CDR3 is TGTGCCACCAGCCCCTCCGACCTGACGGGGATGAAAAACATTCAGTACTTC. Its protein product is CATSPSDLTGMKNIQYF.

The chain couples TRBV12-3 or TRBV12-4 to TRBJ2-3; 7 bases agree with TRBD1. CDR3 length equals 17 residues. The V and J ends lost 3 bases and 0 bases, in that order; junction bases with no gene match: 9. The CDR3 here is CASSFVQGSWSTDTQYF. CDR3 DNA: TGTGCCAGCAGTTTTGTACAGGGGAGTTGGAGCACAGATACGCAGTATTTT.

This clonotype was counted ten times or more. The rearrangement joins TRBV7-8 to TRBJ1-1, with TRBD1 identical over 8 bases. The CDR3 consists of 17 residues. Trimming took 2 bases from V and 3 from J; bases not matched to a gene: 11. Germline CDR1 and CDR2: SGHVS and FQNEAQ. The CDR3 loop is CASSLRRITGGDTEAFF. The CDR3 coding sequence is TGTGCCAGCAGCTTACGGAGAATTACAGGGGGTGACACTGAAGCTTTCTTT.